The 5 T cell receptor beta chains given below trace back to one sample, sequenced in a study of blood T cell repertoires in COVID-19. Profiled with immunoSEQ multiplex PCR; TCRdb holds only in-frame clones, not every one. The repertoire holds 290,000 or so clones, with 90% to 95% as singletons. Sequencing was done on a sample of peripheral blood. Receptors were obtained from a woman aged 30 to 39 with COVID-19, enrolled during active disease.

The chain joins TRBV29-1 to TRBJ2-7; D uncertain. V lost 4 bases and J 4 bases, leaving 8 bases between the germline ends. The CDR3 has 11 amino acids. The germline CDR1 and CDR2 sequences are SQVTM and ANQGSEA. The chain's CDR3 is CSVALDYEQYF. CDR3 sequence (DNA): TGCAGCGTTGCTCTAGATTACGAGCAGTACTTC.

This chain links TRBV7-2 with TRBJ2-7, with a tentative D call TRBD1 (5 bases). The germline CDR1 and CDR2 sequences are SGHTA and FQGNSA. V lost 1 base and J lost 2, with 6 bases in between. The CDR3 is made up of 13 amino acids. Here the CDR3 DNA reads TGTGCCAGCAGCTTAGGGGGCCCCTACGAGCAGTACTTC. Translated: CASSLGGPYEQYF. The whole variable domain, filled in from reference TRBV7-2 and TRBJ2-7, reads GAGVSQSPSNKVTEKGKDVELRCDPISGHTALYWYRQSLGQGLEFLIYFQGNSAPDKSGLPSDRFSAERTGGSVSTLTIQRTQQEDSAVYLCASSLGGPYEQYFGPGTRLTVT.

The rearrangement uses TRBV7-2 and TRBJ2-7, with 10 bases fitting TRBD2. The CDR3 covers 15 residues. Germline-derived CDR1 and CDR2 are SGHTA and FQGNSA. J was trimmed by 3 bases and V by 6 bases; bases with no gene match: 8. CDR3 sequence (DNA): TGTGCCAGCAGACTGGGGCTAGCGGGAGACTACGAGCAGTACTTC. It yields the protein CASRLGLAGDYEQYF.

The J gene is TRBJ2-1, the V gene TRBV5-4; 12 bases agree with TRBD2. The CDR3 is made up of 14 amino acids. The junction had 5 bases not matched to a gene; V was cut back by 4 bases and J by 9 bases. CDR1 and CDR2 (germline): SGHNT, YYREEE (reference sequence). CDR3 sequence (DNA): TGTGCCAGCAGCCCCCCACTAGCGGGAGGTGAGCAGTTCTTC. Its translation is CASSPPLAGGEQFF.

This clone appeared a few times. The chain couples TRBV10-2 to TRBJ1-5; D is perhaps TRBD1 (6 bases). V was trimmed by 3 bases and J by 3 bases, leaving 9 bases between them. The CDR3 is made up of 14 amino acids. Germline-derived CDR1 and CDR2 are WSHSY and SAAADI. In DNA, the CDR3 is TGCGCCAGCAGTGAAGGGGGTCTCAATCAGCCCCAGCATTTT. Translating gives CASSEGGLNQPQHF.